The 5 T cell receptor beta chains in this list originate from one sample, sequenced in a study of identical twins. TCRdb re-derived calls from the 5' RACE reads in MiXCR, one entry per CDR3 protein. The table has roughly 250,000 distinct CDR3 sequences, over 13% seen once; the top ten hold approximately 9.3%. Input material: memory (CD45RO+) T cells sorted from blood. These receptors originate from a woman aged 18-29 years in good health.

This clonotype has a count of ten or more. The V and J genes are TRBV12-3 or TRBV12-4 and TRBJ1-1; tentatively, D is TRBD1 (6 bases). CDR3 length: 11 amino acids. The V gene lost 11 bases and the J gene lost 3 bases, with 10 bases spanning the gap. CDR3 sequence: CAVQGYTEAFF. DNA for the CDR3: TGTGCCGTACAGGGTTACACTGAAGCTTTCTTT.

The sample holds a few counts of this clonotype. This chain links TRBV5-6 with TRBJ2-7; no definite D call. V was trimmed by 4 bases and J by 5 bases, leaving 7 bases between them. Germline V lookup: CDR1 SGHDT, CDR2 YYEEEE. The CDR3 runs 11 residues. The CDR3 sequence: CASSLTHEQYF. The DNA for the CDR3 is TGTGCCAGCAGCCTTACCCACGAGCAGTACTTC.

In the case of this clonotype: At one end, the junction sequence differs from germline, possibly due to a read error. The CDR3 bases are TGCTGTGCGAGGCCATGGGCTAGCGGGAGGGTCGACAATGAGCAGTTCTTC. Protein sequence: CCARPWASGRVDNEQFF. The V gene is TRBV20-1, the J gene TRBJ2-1; 12 bases line up with TRBD2. Germline V gene data show CDR1 as DFQATT and CDR2 as SNEGSKA (reference sequence). This CDR3 is built from 17 residues.

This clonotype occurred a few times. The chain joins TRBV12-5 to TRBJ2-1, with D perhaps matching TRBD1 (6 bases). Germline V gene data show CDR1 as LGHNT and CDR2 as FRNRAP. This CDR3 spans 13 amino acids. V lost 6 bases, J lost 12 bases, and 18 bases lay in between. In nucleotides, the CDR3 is TGTGCTAGTGGCCCTCATTCCGGGACATGGCAGTTCTTC. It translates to CASGPHSGTWQFF.

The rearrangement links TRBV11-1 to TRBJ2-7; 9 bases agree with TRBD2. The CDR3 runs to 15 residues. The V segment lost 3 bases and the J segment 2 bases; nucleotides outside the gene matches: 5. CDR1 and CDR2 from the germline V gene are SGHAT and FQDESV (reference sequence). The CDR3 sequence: CASSFSSGEPYEQYF. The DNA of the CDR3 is TGTGCCAGCAGCTTCTCTAGCGGGGAGCCCTACGAGCAGTACTTC.